Shown below are 22 T cell receptor beta chains from a single sample sequenced in a study of control samples from healthy donors and cancer patients. Generated by immunoSEQ multiplex PCR, the TCRdb table keeps only in-frame clones and is missing some. The profile shows fewer than 110,000 clones, about 89% of them singletons. Sequenced material: blood. These receptor sequences come from a man aged 30-40 years in good health.

The rearrangement links TRBV27 to TRBJ1-1, with D uncertain. The length of the CDR3 is 13 residues. Germline V gene lookup returns CDR1 MNHEY and CDR2 SMNVEV (reference sequence). Trimming left V 3 bases short and J 5 bases short, with 10 bases between. CDR3 residues: CASSLQRTTEAFF. DNA for the CDR3: TGTGCCAGCAGTTTGCAGCGAACAACTGAAGCTTTCTTT.

The chain has TRBV7-8 and TRBJ2-7; 9 nucleotides agree with TRBD2. The CDR3 length is 15 residues. Germline-derived CDR1 and CDR2 are SGHVS and FQNEAQ. Trimming removed 1 base from V and 2 bases from J; junction bases left unmatched: 3. CDR3 protein: CASSLGLAGAYEQYF. The CDR3 DNA is TGTGCCAGCAGCTTAGGCTTAGCGGGAGCCTACGAGCAGTACTTC.

About this clone: The sample contains more than one DNA sequence encoding this CDR3. The rearrangement links TRBV7-2 to TRBJ1-5, with 9 positions matching TRBD1. Germline V lookup: CDR1 SGHTA, CDR2 FQGNSA. The CDR3 totals 13 residues. Germline trimming cut 2 bases from V and 10 bases from J; bases unmatched to any gene: 3. The CDR3 reads CASSLRDRDPQHF. CDR3 bases: TGTGCCAGCAGCTTAAGGGACAGGGATCCCCAGCATTTT.

The chain is built from TRBV12-5 and TRBJ2-1; D not certain. The CDR3 consists of 13 residues. Germline lookup yields CDR1 LGHNT and CDR2 FRNRAP. Trimming cost V 0 bases and J 10 bases, with 10 bases left between them. This chain's CDR3 is CASGLVGYGEQFF. The CDR3 DNA reads TGTGCTAGTGGTTTGGTAGGTTATGGGGAGCAGTTCTTC.

This chain connects TRBV3-1 (or the pseudogene TRBV3-2) to TRBJ2-1; 11 positions agree with TRBD1. From germline, CDR1 is LGHDT and CDR2 YNNKEL (reference sequence). CDR3 size: 17 residues. With 0 bases clipped from V and 7 bases from J, the junction kept 8 bases outside the gene matches. The CDR3 DNA follows: TGTGCCAGCAGCCAAGATCTGGACAGGGGGCGAAAAAATGAGCAGTTCTTC. Its protein product is CASSQDLDRGRKNEQFF.

CDR3 region: CASRSTTNEKLFF. As DNA, the CDR3 is TGCGCCAGCAGAAGTACAACTAATGAAAAACTGTTTTTT. The chain is built from TRBV10-2 and TRBJ1-4; no clear D. The germline CDR1 and CDR2 sequences are WSHSY and SAAADI. V shed 6 bases and J shed 0 bases, with 5 bases lying between them. The CDR3 contains 13 residues.

The chain employs TRBV20-1 and TRBJ1-1, with D unresolved. Germline V gives CDR1 DFQATT, CDR2 SNEGSKA (reference sequence). V was cut by 4 bases and J by 5 bases, with 8 bases left in between. CDR3 length: 11 residues. The CDR3 is CSATGRTEAFF. The CDR3 coding sequence is TGCAGTGCTACCGGCCGGACTGAAGCTTTCTTT.

J is TRBJ1-3 and V is TRBV7-2; D is ambiguous. The ends were cut back, 4 bases at V and 4 bases at J, with 17 bases in the middle. This CDR3 contains 16 residues. Germline V gene lookup returns CDR1 SGHTA and CDR2 FQGNSA. CDR3 residues: CASSSSRAVGGNTIYF. The CDR3 bases are TGTGCCAGCAGCTCTTCGCGGGCCGTGGGGGGAAACACCATATATTTT. The full variable domain, its missing parts supplied by reference TRBV7-2 and TRBJ1-3, is GAGVSQSPSNKVTEKGKDVELRCDPISGHTALYWYRQSLGQGLEFLIYFQGNSAPDKSGLPSDRFSAERTGGSVSTLTIQRTQQEDSAVYLCASSSSRAVGGNTIYFGEGSWLTVV.

The chain uses TRBV5-4 and TRBJ2-7, with 8 bases aligning to TRBD1. The CDR3 has 17 amino acids. J lost 6 bases, V lost 0 bases, and 14 bases had no gene match. CDR1 and CDR2 (germline): SGHNT, YYREEE (reference sequence). CDR3 region: CASSLAVVSGGRSEQYF. The CDR3 DNA is TGTGCCAGCAGCTTGGCGGTCGTGTCAGGGGGCAGGAGCGAGCAGTACTTC.

V usage is TRBV10-2 and J usage is TRBJ2-1; D may be TRBD2 (5 bases). This CDR3 region has 11 residues. Germline V gene sequence: CDR1 WSHSY, CDR2 SAAADI. The germline V and J ends were trimmed by 5 bases and 10 bases, with 9 bases remaining between them. This chain's CDR3 is CASSRSGEQFF. The CDR3 DNA follows: TGCGCCAGCAGTAGAAGCGGAGAGCAGTTCTTC.

The rearrangement uses TRBV24-1 and TRBJ2-2; weak D call: TRBD1 (6 bases). The CDR3 sequence is 16 residues long. Germline values: CDR1 KGHDR, CDR2 SFDVKD. The V gene lost 3 bases and the J gene lost 5 bases, with 15 bases spanning the gap. The CDR3 nucleotides are TGTGCCACCAGTGATCGGGGCAGGGGATTGACCGGGGAGCTGTTTTTT. Translated: CATSDRGRGLTGELFF.

The rearrangement links TRBV27 to TRBJ1-5; TRBD1 agrees at 10 bases. CDR3 length: 14 residues. The V gene end was trimmed by 4 bases and the J gene end by 6 bases; junction bases not matched to a gene: 3. Germline V gene data show CDR1 as MNHEY and CDR2 as SMNVEV (reference sequence). The DNA for the CDR3 is TGTGCCAGCAGTTCCAGGACAGGGGGTCAGCCCCAGCATTTT. This gives the protein CASSSRTGGQPQHF.

The chain joins TRBV19 to TRBJ2-1; D assignment may be TRBD1 or TRBD2 (5 bases each). The V end was cut by 6 bases, the J end by 11 bases, with 17 bases between. The CDR3 is 13 residues long. Germline V lookup: CDR1 LNHDA, CDR2 SQIVND (reference sequence). As DNA, the CDR3 is TGTGCCAGTAGCCCGGAGGTGACAGTTCAGCAGTTCTTC. Translation: CASSPEVTVQQFF.

This chain connects TRBV2 to TRBJ2-7; 10 bases agree with TRBD1. CDR3 size: 15 residues. V lost 8 bases to trimming and J lost 3 bases; unmatched junction nucleotides: 10. Germline V gene lookup returns CDR1 SNHLY and CDR2 FYNNEI. The CDR3: CASGKSGTGVYEQYF. CDR3 nucleotides: TGTGCCAGCGGGAAATCCGGGACAGGGGTCTACGAGCAGTACTTC.

V usage is TRBV5-1 and J usage is TRBJ1-1; D is perhaps TRBD1 (5 bases). The germline V gene has CDR1 SGHRS and CDR2 YFSETQ. V lost 4 bases and J lost 1, with 14 bases in between. The CDR3 consists of 15 residues. DNA of the CDR3: TGCGCCAGCAGCGGGGGGACGGGGGAGAACACTGAAGCTTTCTTT. Translated: CASSGGTGENTEAFF.

This clone has only one observation. This chain links TRBV24-1 with TRBJ2-7; D is unresolved. The V end was cut by 2 bases, the J end by 0 bases, with 10 bases between. Per germline, CDR1 KGHDR and CDR2 SFDVKD. This CDR3 spans 15 amino acids. CDR3 protein: CATSDSDGYSYEQYF. CDR3 coding DNA: TGTGCCACCAGTGATTCGGACGGGTACTCCTACGAGCAGTACTTC.

This clone was observed a single time. The chain has TRBV19 and TRBJ1-1; TRBD1 matches 8 bases. Germline V CDR1 and CDR2: LNHDA, SQIVND (reference sequence). This CDR3 region has 13 residues. Trimming at V came to 3 bases and at J to 12 bases, leaving 9 bases not matched to a gene. CDR3 sequence reads: CASSMRAGQGSFF. The DNA of the CDR3 is TGTGCCAGTAGTATGAGGGCCGGACAGGGATCTTTCTTT.

The chain combines TRBV15 with TRBJ1-2, with TRBD1 matching 9 bases. This CDR3 contains 15 residues. The junction had 8 bases not matched to a gene; V was cut back by 5 bases and J by 4 bases. CDR1 is LNHNV, CDR2 YYDKDF, per germline (reference sequence). CDR3 DNA: TGTGCCACCAGCGGCTGGACAGGGGTAGCCTATGGCTACACCTTC. Protein product: CATSGWTGVAYGYTF.

The V gene is TRBV30, the J gene TRBJ1-1; D is ambiguous. V lost 4 bases, J lost 4 bases, and 13 bases lay in between. Germline V gene data show CDR1 as GTSNPN and CDR2 as SVGIG (reference sequence). The CDR3 runs 13 residues. The CDR3 sequence: CAWNLWGGTEAFF. CDR3 DNA sequence: TGTGCCTGGAATCTATGGGGAGGCACTGAAGCTTTCTTT.

This sequence joins TRBV28 and TRBJ2-7; D possibly matches TRBD1 or TRBD2 (6 bases each). The V gene's germline CDR1 is MDHEN and CDR2 SYDVKM. This CDR3 spans 16 amino acids. The V end was cut by 4 bases, the J end by 3 bases, with 19 bases between. Here the CDR3 reads CASSSLGWGASYEQYF. The CDR3 bases are TGTGCCAGCAGTTCTCTCGGGTGGGGGGCGAGCTACGAGCAGTACTTC.

The rearrangement uses TRBV3-1 (or the pseudogene TRBV3-2) and TRBJ2-3; D is undetermined. This CDR3 contains 11 residues. Germline assignment: CDR1 LGHDT and CDR2 YNNKEL (reference sequence). With 7 bases removed from V and 6 bases from J, the gap between germline ends came to 8 bases. Written as DNA, the CDR3 is TGTGCCAGCACCTCCGGGGATACGCAGTATTTT. The encoded protein is CASTSGDTQYF.

The table lists this clone with a count of one. The chain carries TRBV19 and TRBJ2-5, with 15 bases identical to TRBD2. Germline V gene data show CDR1 as LNHDA and CDR2 as SQIVND (reference sequence). The junction had 3 bases not matched to a gene; V was cut back by 4 bases and J by 3 bases. The CDR3 runs to 16 residues. The CDR3 DNA reads TGTGCCAGTAGTAGAGGACTAGCGGGAGGGGAAGAGACCCAGTACTTC. Amino acids: CASSRGLAGGEETQYF.